The TCR beta chain under discussion was sequenced for a study of T cell responses to AZD1222 COVID-19 vaccine (dated by TCRdb to about 2021). For the study in its entirety: A total of more than 230 trial participants underwent TCR sequencing, of whom 207 had received two doses of AZD1222 and about 25 had received two doses of the MenACWY control vaccine. Enrollment into the trials was organized by age into subgroups of 18-55, 56-69 and 70-plus years, and those subgroups contained roughly 140, 27 and 60 TCR-sequenced participants, respectively.

Summary of the overall study and its limitations: Conclusions about previously exposed vaccinees were limited because only six AZD1222 recipients were SARS-CoV-2 seropositive at baseline. In the small 56-69-year group, the increase in depth fell short of significance, most likely because of low power. Reportedly, close to half of the unique spike-specific TCRs recognized epitopes lying outside the regions that are mutated in the B.1.351 and B.1.1.7 variants. Spike-specific TCR breadth and depth rose significantly after two AZD1222 doses compared with day 0 and with MenACWY recipients. Participants were mostly white British and included more females than males, and it was suggested by the authors that clonal diversity may have been underestimated. Vaccine-associated CD4 TCRs spanned the whole spike protein, with dominant responses in regions 160-218 and 743-854. Because no samples from the day 14 peak response were available, repertoires could be characterized only after the peak T cell response.

In its sample, this clone was seen a few times. The antigen this receptor binds is unknown. The input lacks base qualities; no much larger clone sits a single base away. The time point label on this specimen signifies: about 28 days (+/-7) after the second vaccine dose. AZD1222 recipients with second doses at about 4 weeks or about 12 weeks were pooled, because spike-specific TCR depth and breadth did not differ between schedules. Samples from vaccinated people were obtained from the UK trials COV001 and COV002, which included a single-blind randomized controlled phase 2/3 trial of AZD1222 (ChAdOx1 nCoV-19) in healthy adults. Trial participant PBMC samples were collected at day 0 and day 28 after the second dose for TCRbeta chain sequencing. The CDR3 goes from the cysteine to the phenylalanine over 13 residues. Only the CDR3 DNA is retained, 39 bases long and in frame from the first base. CDR1 and CDR2, per the germline V gene (reference sequence), are LNHDA and SQIVND. At the junction V is shortened by 1 base and J by 4 bases, with 7 bases in between.

The CDR3 regions of human TCRbeta chains were analyzed by immunosequencing. Turning to the authors' computational methods: Repertoire TCRs were matched against a reference library of SARS-CoV-2-specific TCRs generated with the MIRA antigen-specificity platform. Breadth was defined as the fraction of unique TCRs that were SARS-CoV-2-associated. Depth was defined as the fraction of total T cells that were SARS-CoV-2-associated. Using the MIRA data, each spike-specific TCR was mapped to the spike region that the TCR reacts to and placed in a CD4 or CD8 class. Log10-transformed breadth and depth values were compared by one-way ANOVA with Sidak's multiple comparisons tests. TCRdb took this table from immuneACCESS and kept in-frame rearrangements with V and J called. Such tables lack part of the clones; where checked against another copy, unresolved V genes explain under half of the gap, and the rest is unexplained. That table is the source of V, J and clone size, and D and trimming were worked out from the DNA. The sample records over 85,000 clones, 80% to 95% of which are singletons. Of the sample, roughly 2.5% is held by the ten largest clones.

The origin of this receptor is an adult who received the AZD1222 COVID-19 vaccine. The rearranged segments are TRBV19 and TRBJ1-1; no D gene is confidently identified. Here the sequenced sample was peripheral blood, taken 28 days after the second AZD1222 dose. The nucleotide sequence reads TGTGCCAGTAGTATAGTCAGGAGCACTGAAGCTTTCTTT. Its amino acids are CASSIVRSTEAFF.